What follows is one T cell receptor beta chain and its context. Profiled with immunoSEQ multiplex PCR; TCRdb holds only in-frame clones, not every one. Among approximately 12,000 clones listed, roughly four fifths were seen once. This sample was included in a study of sequential checkpoint blockade in melanoma. Across the study: Arm A got nivolumab then ipilimumab; arm B the reverse, 1:1.

Treatment reported: randomized to nivolumab then ipilimumab (arm A) or the reverse (arm B). DNA-damaging chemotherapy had not been given to any patient beforehand. This CDR3 spans 14 amino acids. Germline CDR1 WSHSY, CDR2 SAAADI. V was trimmed by 2 bases and J by 6 bases, leaving 14 bases between them. This receptor was taken from a human donor with melanoma. The sequencing used CD8+ T cells sorted from blood (inferred from file names), collected from a patient given nivolumab and ipilimumab in sequence. The chain recombines TRBV10-2 with TRBJ2-7; TRBD1 is a possible D gene (5 bases). CDR3 coding DNA: TGCGCCAGCAGTGAGAAAAGGGGCTGGGGCGAGCAGTACTTC. It codes for CASSEKRGWGEQYF.